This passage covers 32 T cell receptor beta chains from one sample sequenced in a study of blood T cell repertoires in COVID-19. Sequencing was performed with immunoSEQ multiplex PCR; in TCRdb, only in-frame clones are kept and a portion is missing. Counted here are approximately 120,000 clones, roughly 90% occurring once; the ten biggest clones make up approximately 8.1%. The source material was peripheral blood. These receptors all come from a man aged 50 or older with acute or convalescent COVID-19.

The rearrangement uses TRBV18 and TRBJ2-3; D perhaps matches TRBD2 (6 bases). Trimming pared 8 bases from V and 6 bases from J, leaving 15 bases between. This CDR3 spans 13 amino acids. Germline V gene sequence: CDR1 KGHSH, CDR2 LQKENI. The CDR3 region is CASTSGSPDTQYF. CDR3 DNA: TGTGCCAGCACCTCCGGGAGCCCCGATACGCAGTATTTT. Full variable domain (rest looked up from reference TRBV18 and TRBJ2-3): NAGVMQNPRHLVRRRGQEARLRCSPMKGHSHVYWYRQLPEEGLKFMVYLQKENIIDESGMPKERFSAEFPKEGPSILRIQQVVRGDSAAYFCASTSGSPDTQYFGPGTRLTVL.

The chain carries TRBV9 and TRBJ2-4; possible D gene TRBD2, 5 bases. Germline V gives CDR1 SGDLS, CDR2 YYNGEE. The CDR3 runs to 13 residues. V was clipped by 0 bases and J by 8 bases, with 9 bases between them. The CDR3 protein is CASSVEGSYIQYF. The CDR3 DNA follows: TGTGCCAGCAGCGTAGAAGGGAGCTACATTCAGTACTTC.

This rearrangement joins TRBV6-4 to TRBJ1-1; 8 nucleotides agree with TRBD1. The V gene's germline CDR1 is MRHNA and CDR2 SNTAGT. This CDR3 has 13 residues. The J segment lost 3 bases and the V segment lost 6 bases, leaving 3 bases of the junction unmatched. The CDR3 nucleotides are TGTGCCAGCAGCCTGGACAGGGACACTGAAGCTTTCTTT. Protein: CASSLDRDTEAFF.

The CDR3 region is CASSDLVGQTHGEQFF. The CDR3 nucleotides are TGTGCCAGCAGTGACTTGGTCGGACAGACCCACGGTGAGCAGTTCTTC. The chain joins TRBV27 to TRBJ2-1, with D tentatively TRBD1 (6 bases). Germline CDR1 and CDR2: MNHEY and SMNVEV (reference sequence). With 5 bases removed from V and 9 bases from J, the gap between germline ends came to 23 bases. CDR3 length: 16 amino acids.

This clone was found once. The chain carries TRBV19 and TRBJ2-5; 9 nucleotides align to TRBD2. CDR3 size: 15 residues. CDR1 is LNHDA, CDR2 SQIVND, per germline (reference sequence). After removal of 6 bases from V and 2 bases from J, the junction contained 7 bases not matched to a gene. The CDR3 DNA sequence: TGTGCCAGTAGGTCGGCGGGAGGGCCGCAAGAGACCCAGTACTTC. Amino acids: CASRSAGGPQETQYF.

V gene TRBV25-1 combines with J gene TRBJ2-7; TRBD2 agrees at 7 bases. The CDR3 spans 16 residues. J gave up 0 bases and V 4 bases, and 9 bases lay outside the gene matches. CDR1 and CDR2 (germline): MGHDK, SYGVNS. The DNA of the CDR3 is TGTGCCAGCAGTGGAGGGAGCGGGGCGAGCTCCTACGAGCAGTACTTC. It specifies CASSGGSGASSYEQYF.

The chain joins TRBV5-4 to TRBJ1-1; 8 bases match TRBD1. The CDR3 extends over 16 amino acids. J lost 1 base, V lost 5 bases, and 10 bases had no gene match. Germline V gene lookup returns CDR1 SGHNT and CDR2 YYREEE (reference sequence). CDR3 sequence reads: CASSPPGGGRNTEAFF. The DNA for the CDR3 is TGTGCCAGCAGTCCACCAGGGGGCGGTCGGAACACTGAAGCTTTCTTT.

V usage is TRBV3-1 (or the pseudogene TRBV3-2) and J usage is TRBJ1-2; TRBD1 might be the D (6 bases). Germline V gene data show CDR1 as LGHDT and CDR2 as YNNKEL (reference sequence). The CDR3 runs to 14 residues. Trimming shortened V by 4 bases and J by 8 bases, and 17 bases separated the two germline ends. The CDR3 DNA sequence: TGTGCCAGCAGCCGAGAGGACAGTGGCGAAGGCTACACCTTC. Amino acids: CASSREDSGEGYTF.

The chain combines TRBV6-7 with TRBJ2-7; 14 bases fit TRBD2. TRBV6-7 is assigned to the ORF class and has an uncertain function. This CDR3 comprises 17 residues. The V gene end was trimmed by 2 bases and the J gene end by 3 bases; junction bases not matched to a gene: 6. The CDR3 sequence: CASSYEGTSGSNYEQYF. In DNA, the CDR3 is TGTGCCAGCAGTTACGAAGGGACTAGCGGGAGTAACTACGAGCAGTACTTC.

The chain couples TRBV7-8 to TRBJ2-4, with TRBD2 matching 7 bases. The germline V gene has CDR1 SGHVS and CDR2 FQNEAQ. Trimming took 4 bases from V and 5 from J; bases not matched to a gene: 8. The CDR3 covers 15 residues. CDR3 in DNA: TGTGCCAGCAGCTACAAACGAGGACTAGAAAACATTCAGTACTTC. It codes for CASSYKRGLENIQYF.

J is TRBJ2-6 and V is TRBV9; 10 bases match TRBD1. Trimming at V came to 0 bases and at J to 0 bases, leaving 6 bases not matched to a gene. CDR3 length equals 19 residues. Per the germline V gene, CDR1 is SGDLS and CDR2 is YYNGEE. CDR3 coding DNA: TGTGCCAGCAGCGTAGGGGACAGGGGAGGTGGCTCTGGGGCCAACGTCCTGACTTTC. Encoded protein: CASSVGDRGGGSGANVLTF.

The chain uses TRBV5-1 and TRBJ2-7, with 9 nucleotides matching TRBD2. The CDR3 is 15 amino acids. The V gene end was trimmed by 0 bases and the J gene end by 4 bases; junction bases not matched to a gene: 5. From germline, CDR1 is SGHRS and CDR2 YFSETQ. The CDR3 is CASSLVGLAGYEQYF. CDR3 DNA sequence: TGCGCCAGCAGCTTGGTAGGGCTAGCGGGGTACGAGCAGTACTTC.

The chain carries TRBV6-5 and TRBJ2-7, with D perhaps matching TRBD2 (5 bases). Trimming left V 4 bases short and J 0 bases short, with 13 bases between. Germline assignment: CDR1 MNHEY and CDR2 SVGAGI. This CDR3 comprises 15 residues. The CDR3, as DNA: TGTGCCAGCAGTTTCTTCGGACTCGGCTCCTACGAGCAGTACTTC. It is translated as CASSFFGLGSYEQYF.

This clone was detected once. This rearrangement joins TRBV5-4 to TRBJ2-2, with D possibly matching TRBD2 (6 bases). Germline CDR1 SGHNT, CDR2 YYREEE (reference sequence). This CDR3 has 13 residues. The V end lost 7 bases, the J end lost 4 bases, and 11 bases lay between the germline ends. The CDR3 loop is CASQNSGTGELFF. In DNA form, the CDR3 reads TGTGCCAGCCAGAATAGCGGCACCGGGGAGCTGTTTTTT. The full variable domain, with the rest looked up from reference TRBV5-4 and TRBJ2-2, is ETGVTQSPTHLIKTRGQQVTLRCSSQSGHNTVSWYQQALGQGPQFIFQYYREEENGRGNFPPRFSGLQFPNYSSELNVNALELDDSALYLCASQNSGTGELFFGEGSRLTVL.

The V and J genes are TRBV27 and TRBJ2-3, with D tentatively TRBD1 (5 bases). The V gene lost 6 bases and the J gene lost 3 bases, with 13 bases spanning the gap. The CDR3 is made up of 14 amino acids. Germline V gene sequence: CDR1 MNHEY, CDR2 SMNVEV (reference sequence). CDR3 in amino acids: CASRALGETDTQYF. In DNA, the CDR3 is TGTGCCAGCAGGGCTTTAGGGGAAACAGATACGCAGTATTTT.

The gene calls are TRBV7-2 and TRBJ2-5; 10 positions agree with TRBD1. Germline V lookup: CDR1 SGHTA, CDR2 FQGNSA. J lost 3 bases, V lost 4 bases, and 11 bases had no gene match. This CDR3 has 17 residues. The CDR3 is CASSSSLTGTGEETQYF. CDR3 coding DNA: TGTGCCAGCAGCTCCTCATTGACCGGGACAGGGGAAGAGACCCAGTACTTC. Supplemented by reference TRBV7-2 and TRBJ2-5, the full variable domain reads GAGVSQSPSNKVTEKGKDVELRCDPISGHTALYWYRQSLGQGLEFLIYFQGNSAPDKSGLPSDRFSAERTGGSVSTLTIQRTQQEDSAVYLCASSSSLTGTGEETQYFGPGTRLLVL.

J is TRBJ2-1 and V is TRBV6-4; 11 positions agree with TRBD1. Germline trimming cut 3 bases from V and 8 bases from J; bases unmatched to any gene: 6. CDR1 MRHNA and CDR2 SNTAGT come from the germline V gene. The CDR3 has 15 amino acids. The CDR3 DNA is TGTGCCAGCAGTGAACGGACAGGGGGCGGCGATGAGCAGTTCTTC. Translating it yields CASSERTGGGDEQFF.

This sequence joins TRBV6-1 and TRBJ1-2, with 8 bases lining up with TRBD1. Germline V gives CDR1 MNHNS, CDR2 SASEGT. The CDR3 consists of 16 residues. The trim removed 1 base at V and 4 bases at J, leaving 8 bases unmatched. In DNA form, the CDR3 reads TGTGCCAGCAGTGAAGACAGGGGGTGGGTTGGCTATGGCTACACCTTC. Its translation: CASSEDRGWVGYGYTF.

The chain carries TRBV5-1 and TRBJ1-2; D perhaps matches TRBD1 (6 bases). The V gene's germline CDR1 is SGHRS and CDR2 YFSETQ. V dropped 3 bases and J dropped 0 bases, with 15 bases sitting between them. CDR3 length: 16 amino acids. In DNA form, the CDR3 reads TGCGCCAGCAGCTCCCCCGGACAGAAACCTAACTATGGCTACACCTTC. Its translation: CASSSPGQKPNYGYTF.

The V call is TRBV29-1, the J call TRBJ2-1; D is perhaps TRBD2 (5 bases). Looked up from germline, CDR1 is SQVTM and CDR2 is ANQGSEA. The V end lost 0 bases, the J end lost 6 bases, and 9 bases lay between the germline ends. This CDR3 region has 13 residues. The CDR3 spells CSVEDLARNEQFF. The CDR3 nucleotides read TGCAGCGTTGAAGATTTAGCGCGCAATGAGCAGTTCTTC.

The CDR3 DNA reads as TGTGCCAGCAGAAAAACGGGAGTATCCACAGATACGCAGTATTTT. It is translated as CASRKTGVSTDTQYF. The chain links TRBV5-4 to TRBJ2-3, with a possible D match to TRBD2 (6 bases). V was shortened by 5 bases and J by 2 bases, with 15 bases between the two germline ends. The CDR3 totals 15 residues. Germline CDR1 SGHNT, CDR2 YYREEE (reference sequence).

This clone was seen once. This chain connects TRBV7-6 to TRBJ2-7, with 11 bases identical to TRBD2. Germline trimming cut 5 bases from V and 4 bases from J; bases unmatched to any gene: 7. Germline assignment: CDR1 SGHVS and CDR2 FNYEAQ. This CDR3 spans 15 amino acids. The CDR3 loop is CASSPIAGGQYEQYF. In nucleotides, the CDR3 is TGTGCCAGCAGCCCCATAGCGGGAGGGCAATACGAGCAGTACTTC.

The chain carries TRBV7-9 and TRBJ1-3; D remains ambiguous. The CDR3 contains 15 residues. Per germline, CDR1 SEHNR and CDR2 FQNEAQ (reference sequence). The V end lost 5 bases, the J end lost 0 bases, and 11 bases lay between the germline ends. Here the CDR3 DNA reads TGTGCCAGCAGCCCAACAGTTAACTCTGGAAACACCATATATTTT. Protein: CASSPTVNSGNTIYF. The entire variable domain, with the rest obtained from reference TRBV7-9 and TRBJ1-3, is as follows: DTGVSQNPRHKITKRGQNVTFRCDPISEHNRLYWYRQTLGQGPEFLTYFQNEAQLEKSRLLSDRFSAERPKGSFSTLEIQRTEQGDSAMYLCASSPTVNSGNTIYFGEGSWLTVV.

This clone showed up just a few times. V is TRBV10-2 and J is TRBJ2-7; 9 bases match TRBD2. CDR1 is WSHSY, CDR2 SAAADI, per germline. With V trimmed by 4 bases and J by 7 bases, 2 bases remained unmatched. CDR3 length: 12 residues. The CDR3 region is CASSATSGEQYF. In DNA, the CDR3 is TGCGCCAGCAGTGCGACTAGCGGTGAGCAGTACTTC.

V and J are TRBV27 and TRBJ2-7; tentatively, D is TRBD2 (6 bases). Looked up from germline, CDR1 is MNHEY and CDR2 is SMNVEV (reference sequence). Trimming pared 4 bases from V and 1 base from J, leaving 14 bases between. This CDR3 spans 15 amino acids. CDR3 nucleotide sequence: TGTGCCAGCAGTTCCACGGGACTGGGGTCCTACGAGCAGTACTTC. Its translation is CASSSTGLGSYEQYF.

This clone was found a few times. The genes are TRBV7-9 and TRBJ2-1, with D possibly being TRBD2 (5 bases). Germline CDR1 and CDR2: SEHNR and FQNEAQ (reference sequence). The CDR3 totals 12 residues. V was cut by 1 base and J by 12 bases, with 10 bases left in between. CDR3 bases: TGTGCCAGCAGCTTAGAGGCGGGTTTGCAGTTCTTC. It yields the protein CASSLEAGLQFF.

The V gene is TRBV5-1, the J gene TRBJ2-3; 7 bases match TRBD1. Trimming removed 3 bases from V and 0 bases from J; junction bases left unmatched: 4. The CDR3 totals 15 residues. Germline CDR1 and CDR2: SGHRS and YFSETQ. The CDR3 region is CASSSDRRSTDTQYF. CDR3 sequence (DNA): TGCGCCAGCAGCTCGGACAGGCGTAGCACAGATACGCAGTATTTT.

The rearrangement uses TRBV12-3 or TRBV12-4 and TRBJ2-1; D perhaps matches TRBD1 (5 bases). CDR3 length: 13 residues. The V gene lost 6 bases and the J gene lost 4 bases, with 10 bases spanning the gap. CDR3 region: CASSQQVYNEQFF. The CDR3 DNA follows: TGTGCCAGCAGCCAACAGGTGTACAATGAGCAGTTCTTC.

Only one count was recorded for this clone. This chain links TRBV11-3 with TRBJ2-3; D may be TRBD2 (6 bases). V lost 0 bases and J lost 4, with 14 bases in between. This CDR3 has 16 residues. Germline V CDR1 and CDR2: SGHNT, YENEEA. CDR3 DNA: TGTGCCAGCAGCTTAGACTCGAACCCGGGGGCAGATACGCAGTATTTT. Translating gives CASSLDSNPGADTQYF. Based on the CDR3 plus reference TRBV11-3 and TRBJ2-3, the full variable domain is EAGVVQSPRYKIIEKKQPVAFWCNPISGHNTLYWYLQNLGQGPELLIRYENEEAVDDSQLPKDRFSAERLKGVDSTLKIQPAELGDSAVYLCASSLDSNPGADTQYFGPGTRLTVL.

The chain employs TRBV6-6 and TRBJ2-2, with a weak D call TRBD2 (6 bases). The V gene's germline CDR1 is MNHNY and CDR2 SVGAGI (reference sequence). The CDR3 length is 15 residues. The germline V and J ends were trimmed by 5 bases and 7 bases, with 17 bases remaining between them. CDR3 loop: CASSPPDSGSGELFF. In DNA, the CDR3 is TGTGCCAGCAGTCCCCCGGATAGCGGCAGCGGGGAGCTGTTTTTT.

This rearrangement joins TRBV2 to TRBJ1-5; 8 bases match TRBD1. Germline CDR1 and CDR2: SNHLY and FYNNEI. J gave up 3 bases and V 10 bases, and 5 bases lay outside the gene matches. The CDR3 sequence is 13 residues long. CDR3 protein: CAIGQGLNQPQHF. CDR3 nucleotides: TGTGCCATTGGACAGGGCCTCAATCAGCCCCAGCATTTT. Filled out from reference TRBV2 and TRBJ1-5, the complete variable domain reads EPEVTQTPSHQVTQMGQEVILRCVPISNHLYFYWYRQILGQKVEFLVSFYNNEISEKSEIFDDQFSVERPDGSNFTLKIRSTKLEDSAMYFCAIGQGLNQPQHFGDGTRLSIL.

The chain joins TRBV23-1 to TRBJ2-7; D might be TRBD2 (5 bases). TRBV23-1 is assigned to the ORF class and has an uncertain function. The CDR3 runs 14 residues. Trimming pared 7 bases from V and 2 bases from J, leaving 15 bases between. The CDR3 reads CASNRREKTYEQYF. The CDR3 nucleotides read TGCGCCAGCAACCGACGGGAAAAAACCTACGAGCAGTACTTC.